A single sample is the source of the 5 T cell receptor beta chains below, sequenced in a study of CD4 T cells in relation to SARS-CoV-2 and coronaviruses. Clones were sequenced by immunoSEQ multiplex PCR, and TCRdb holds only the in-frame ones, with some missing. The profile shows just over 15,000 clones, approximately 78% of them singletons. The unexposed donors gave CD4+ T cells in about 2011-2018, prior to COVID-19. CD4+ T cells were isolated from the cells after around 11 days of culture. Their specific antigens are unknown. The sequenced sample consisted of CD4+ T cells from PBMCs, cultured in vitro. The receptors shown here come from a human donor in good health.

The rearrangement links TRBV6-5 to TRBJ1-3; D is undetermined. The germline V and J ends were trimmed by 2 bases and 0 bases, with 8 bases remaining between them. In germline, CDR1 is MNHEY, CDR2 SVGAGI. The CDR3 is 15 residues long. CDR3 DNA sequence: TGTGCCAGCAGTTACCGGTGGAGCTCTGGAAACACCATATATTTT. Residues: CASSYRWSSGNTIYF.

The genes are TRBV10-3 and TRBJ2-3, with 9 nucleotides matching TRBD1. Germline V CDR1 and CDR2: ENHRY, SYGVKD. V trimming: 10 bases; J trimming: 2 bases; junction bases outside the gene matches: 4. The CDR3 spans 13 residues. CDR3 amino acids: CATRTGDTDTQYF. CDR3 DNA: TGTGCCACCCGGACAGGGGACACAGATACGCAGTATTTT.

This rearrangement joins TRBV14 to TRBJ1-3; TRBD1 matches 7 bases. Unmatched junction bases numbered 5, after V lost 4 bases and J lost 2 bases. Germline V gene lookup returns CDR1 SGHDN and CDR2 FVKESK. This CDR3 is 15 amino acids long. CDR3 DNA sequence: TGTGCCAGCAGCCCCGCCGGGACAGCTGGAAACACCATATATTTT. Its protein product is CASSPAGTAGNTIYF.

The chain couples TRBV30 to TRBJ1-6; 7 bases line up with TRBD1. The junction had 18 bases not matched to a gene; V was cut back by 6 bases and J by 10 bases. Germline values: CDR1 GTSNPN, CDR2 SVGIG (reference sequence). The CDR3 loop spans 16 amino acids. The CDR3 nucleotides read TGTGCCTGCACCAAGAATACAGGGGCGGGGAGGTCACCCCTCCACTTT. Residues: CACTKNTGAGRSPLHF.

CDR3 in DNA: TGTGCCAGCAGCGCCGAAGGGCTAGCGGACAGAAATGAGCAGTTCTTC. Translating gives CASSAEGLADRNEQFF. The chain couples TRBV9 to TRBJ2-1, with D possibly TRBD2 on 7 matching bases. V lost 3 bases and J lost 7, with 20 bases in between. The germline CDR1 and CDR2 sequences are SGDLS and YYNGEE. There are 16 residues in the CDR3.